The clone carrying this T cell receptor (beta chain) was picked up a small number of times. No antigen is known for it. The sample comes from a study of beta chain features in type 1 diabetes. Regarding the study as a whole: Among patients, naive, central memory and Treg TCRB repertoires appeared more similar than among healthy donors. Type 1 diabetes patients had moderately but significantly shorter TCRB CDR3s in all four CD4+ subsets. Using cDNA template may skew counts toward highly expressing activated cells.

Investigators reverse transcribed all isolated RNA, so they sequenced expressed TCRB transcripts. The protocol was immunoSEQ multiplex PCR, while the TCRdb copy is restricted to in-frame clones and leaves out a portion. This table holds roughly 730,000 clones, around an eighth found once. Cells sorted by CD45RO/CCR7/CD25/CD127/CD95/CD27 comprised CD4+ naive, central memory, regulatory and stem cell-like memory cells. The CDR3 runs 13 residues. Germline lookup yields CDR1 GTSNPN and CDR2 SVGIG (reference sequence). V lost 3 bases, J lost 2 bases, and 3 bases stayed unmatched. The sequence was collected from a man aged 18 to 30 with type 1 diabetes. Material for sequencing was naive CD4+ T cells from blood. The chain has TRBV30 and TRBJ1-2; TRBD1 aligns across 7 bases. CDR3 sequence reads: CAWRAQGNYGYTF. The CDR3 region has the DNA TGTGCCTGGAGAGCACAGGGGAACTATGGCTACACCTTC.